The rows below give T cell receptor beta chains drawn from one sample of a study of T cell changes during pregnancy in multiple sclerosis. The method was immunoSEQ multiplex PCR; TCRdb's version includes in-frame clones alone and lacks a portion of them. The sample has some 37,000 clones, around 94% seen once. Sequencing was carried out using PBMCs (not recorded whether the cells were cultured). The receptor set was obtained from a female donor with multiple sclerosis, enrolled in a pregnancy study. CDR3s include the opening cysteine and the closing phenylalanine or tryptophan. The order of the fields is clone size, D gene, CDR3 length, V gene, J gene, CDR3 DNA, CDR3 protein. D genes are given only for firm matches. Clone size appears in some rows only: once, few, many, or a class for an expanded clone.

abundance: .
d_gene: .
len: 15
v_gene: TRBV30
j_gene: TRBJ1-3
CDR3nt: TGTGCCTGGAGTCGCGGGGCCTCTTATGGAAACACCATATATTTT
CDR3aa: CAWSRGASYGNTIYF

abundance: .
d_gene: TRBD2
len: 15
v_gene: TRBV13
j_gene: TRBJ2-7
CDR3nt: TGTGCCAGCAGCTCCCCCACGGGAGGGTCCTACGAGCAGTACTTC
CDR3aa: CASSSPTGGSYEQYF

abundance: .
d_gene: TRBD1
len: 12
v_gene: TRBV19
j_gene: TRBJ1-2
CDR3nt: TGTGCCACGCGACAGGGGGACTATGGCTACACCTTC
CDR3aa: CATRQGDYGYTF

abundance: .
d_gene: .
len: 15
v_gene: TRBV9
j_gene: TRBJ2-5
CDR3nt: TGTGCCAGCAGCACCTCCCCCAGCTCTGCCACCTACCAGTACTTC
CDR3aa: CASSTSPSSATYQYF

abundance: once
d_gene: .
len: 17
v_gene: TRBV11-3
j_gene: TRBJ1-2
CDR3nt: TGTGCCAGCAGCCCTTGTCGCCATCTCGGAAAGACCTATGGCTACACCTTC
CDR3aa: CASSPCRHLGKTYGYTF

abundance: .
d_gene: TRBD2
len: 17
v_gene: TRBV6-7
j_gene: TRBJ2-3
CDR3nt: TGTGCCAGCGCGGGACTAGCGGTCTCACATAGCACAGATACGCAGTATTTT
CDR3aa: CASAGLAVSHSTDTQYF

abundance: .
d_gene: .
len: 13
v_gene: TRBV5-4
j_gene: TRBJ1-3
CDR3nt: TGTGCCAGCAGCCTCCCGCCTGGAAACACCATATATTTT
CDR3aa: CASSLPPGNTIYF

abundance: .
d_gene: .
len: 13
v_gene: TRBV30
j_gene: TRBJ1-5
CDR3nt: TGTGCCTGGAGCGTCACAGGCGATCAGCCCCAGCATTTT
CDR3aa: CAWSVTGDQPQHF

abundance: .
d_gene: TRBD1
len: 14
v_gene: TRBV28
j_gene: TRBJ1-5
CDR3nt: TGTGCCAGCAGTTTGGGACAGGGTCATCAGCCCCAGCATTTT
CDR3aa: CASSLGQGHQPQHF

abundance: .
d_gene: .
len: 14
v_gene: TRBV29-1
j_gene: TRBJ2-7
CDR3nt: TGCAGCCCCGGGGGCCTCCCCGGGGCCTACGAGCAGTACTTC
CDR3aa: CSPGGLPGAYEQYF

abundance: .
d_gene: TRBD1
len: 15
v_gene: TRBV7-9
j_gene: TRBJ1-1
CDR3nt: TGTGCCAGCAGCTTAGGGGGACAGTATAACACTGAAGCTTTCTTT
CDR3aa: CASSLGGQYNTEAFF

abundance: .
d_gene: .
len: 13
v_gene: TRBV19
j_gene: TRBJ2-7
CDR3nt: TGTGCCAGTAGCGGACAGTCAAGGTACGAGCAGTACTTC
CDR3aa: CASSGQSRYEQYF

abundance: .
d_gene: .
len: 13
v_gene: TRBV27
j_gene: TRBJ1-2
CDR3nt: TGTGCCAGCAGTCTCAGGACCAACTATGGCTACACCTTC
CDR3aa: CASSLRTNYGYTF

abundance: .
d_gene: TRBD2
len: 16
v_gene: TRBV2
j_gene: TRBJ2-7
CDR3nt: TGTGCCAGCACTTGGGGGGGGGTTTTAGGGTCCAGCGAGCAGTACTTC
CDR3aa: CASTWGGVLGSSEQYF

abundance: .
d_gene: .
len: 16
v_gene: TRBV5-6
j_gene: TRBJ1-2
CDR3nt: TGTGCCAGCAGCGAACCGGGACAAAGGCTTGACTATGGCTACACCTTC
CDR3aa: CASSEPGQRLDYGYTF

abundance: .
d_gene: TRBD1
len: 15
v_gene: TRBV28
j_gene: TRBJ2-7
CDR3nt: TGTGCCAGCAGCTATCCCGGGACAGGGTTGAACGAGCAGTACTTC
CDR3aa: CASSYPGTGLNEQYF

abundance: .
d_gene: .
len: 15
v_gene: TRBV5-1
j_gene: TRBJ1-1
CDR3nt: TGCGCCAGCAGCGCCGGTCACCAGGTGAACACTGAAGCTTTCTTT
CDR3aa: CASSAGHQVNTEAFF

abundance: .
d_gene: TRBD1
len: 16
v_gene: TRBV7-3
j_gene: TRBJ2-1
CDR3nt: TGTGCCAGCAGCTTAACGACAGGGGGTGACTACAATGAGCAGTTCTTC
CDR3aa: CASSLTTGGDYNEQFF

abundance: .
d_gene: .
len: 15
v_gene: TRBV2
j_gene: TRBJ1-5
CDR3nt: TGTGCCAGCAGTGAACCCCCGGGCCGGAGTCAGCCCCAGCATTTT
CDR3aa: CASSEPPGRSQPQHF

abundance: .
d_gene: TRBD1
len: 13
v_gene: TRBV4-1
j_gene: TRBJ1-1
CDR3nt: TGCGCCAGCAGCCAAGCAGGGGGGGATGAAGCTTTCTTT
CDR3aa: CASSQAGGDEAFF

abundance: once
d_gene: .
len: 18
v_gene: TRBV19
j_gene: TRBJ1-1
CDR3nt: TGTGCCAGTAGTATAGATCCTCAGGTATTGGCGCGTGCCACTGAAGCTTTCTTT
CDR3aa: CASSIDPQVLARATEAFF

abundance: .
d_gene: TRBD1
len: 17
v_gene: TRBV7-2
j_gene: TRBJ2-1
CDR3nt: TGTGCCAGCAGCTTAACATCCCCGCCGGACAGGGGCAATGAGCAGTTCTTC
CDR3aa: CASSLTSPPDRGNEQFF

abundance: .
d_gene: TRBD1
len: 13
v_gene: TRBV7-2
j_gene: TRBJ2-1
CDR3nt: TGTGCCAGCAGCTTATGGGACAGCAATGAGCAGTTCTTC
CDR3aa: CASSLWDSNEQFF

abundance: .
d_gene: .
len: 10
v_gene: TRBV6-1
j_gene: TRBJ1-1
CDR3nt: TGTGCCAGCATCCGCACTGAAGCTTTCTTT
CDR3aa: CASIRTEAFF

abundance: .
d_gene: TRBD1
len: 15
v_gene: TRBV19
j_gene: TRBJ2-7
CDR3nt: TGTGCCAGTAGTCCACGGGACAGGGGAGGCTACGAGCAGTACTTC
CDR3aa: CASSPRDRGGYEQYF

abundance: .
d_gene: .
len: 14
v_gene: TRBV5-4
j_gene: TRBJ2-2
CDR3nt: TGTGCCAGCAGACTACAGGGGAACACCGGGGAGCTGTTTTTT
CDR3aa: CASRLQGNTGELFF

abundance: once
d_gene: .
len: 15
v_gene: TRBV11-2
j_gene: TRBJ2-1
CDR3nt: TGTGCCACCTCCCGCGCCCCTTGGTCCTACAATGAGCAGTTCTTC
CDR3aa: CATSRAPWSYNEQFF

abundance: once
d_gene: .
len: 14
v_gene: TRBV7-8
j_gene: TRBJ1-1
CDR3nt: TGTGCCAGCAGCTTACGCGTCGACAACACTGAAGCTTTCTTT
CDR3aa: CASSLRVDNTEAFF

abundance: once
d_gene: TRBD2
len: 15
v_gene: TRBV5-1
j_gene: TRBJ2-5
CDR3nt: TGCGCCAGCAGCGGTCTAGCGGGAGGTCAAGAGACCCAGTACTTC
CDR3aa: CASSGLAGGQETQYF

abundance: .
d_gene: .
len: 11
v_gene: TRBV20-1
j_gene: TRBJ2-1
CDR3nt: TGCAGTGCTAGGGCTCTAGGTGAGCAGTTCTTC
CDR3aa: CSARALGEQFF

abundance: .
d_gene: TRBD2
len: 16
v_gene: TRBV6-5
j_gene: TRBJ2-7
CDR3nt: TGTGCCAGCAGTTACGATGGTAGCGGGAACACCTACGAGCAGTACTTC
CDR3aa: CASSYDGSGNTYEQYF

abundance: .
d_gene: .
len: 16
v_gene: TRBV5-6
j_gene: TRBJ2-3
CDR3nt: TGTGCCAGCAGCCCCTTAACGGCAACTTTCACAGATACGCAGTATTTT
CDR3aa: CASSPLTATFTDTQYF

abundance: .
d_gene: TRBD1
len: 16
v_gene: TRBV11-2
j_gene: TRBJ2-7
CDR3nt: TGTGCCAGCAGGGAAGAAATGGACAGGAGTTCCTACGAGCAGTACTTC
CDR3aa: CASREEMDRSSYEQYF

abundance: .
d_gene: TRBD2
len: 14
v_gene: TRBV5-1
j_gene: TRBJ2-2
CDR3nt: TGCGCCAGCAAGACGCGGGAGCCCACCGGGGAGCTGTTTTTT
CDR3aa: CASKTREPTGELFF

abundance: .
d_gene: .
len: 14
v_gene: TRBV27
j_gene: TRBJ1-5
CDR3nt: TGTGCCAGCAGCACAGGGATGTTCAATCAGCCCCAGCATTTT
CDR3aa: CASSTGMFNQPQHF

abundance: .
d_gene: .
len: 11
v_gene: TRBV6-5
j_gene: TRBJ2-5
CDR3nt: TGTGCCAGCACTAGCGAAGAGACCCAGTACTTC
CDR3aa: CASTSEETQYF

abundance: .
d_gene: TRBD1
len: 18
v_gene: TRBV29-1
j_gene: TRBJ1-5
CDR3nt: TGCAGCGCCGACGAACCGGGACAGGGTTTTTATAGCAATCAGCCCCAGCATTTT
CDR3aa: CSADEPGQGFYSNQPQHF